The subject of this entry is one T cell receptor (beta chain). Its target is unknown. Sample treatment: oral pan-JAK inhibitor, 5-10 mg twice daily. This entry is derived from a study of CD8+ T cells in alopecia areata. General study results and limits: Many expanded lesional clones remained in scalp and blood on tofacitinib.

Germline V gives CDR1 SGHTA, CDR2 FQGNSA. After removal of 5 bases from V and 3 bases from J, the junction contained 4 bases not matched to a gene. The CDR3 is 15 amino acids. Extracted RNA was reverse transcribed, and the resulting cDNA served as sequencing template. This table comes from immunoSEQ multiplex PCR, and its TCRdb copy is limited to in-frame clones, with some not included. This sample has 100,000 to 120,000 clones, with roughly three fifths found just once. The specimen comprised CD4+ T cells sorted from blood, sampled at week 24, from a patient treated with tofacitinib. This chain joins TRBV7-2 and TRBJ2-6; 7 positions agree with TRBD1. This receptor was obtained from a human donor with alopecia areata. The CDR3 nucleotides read TGTGCCAGCAGCAGAAGGGGGCTTGGGGCCAACGTCCTGACTTTC. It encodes CASSRRGLGANVLTF.